This TCR beta chain was identified during a study of blood T cell repertoires in COVID-19. Background on the study: Samples representing acute and convalescent COVID-19 were sourced from the United States, Italy and Spain. The cDNA or gDNA used as material had been derived from T cells, B-cell-depleted T cells, or PBMCs.

Seattle researchers signed up patients amid active infection and tracked them longitudinally. The CDR3 totals 13 residues. Between the trimmed V and J ends, which lost 3 bases and 5 bases, there was a span of 10 bases. Germline V gives CDR1 SGHTA, CDR2 FQGNSA. Study processing details: Researchers report that nucleated cell counts were estimated from reference gene primer amplification. The assay was immunoSEQ multiplex PCR, and TCRdb's table has in-frame clones only and misses some. The V and J calls and clone size come from that table; D and trimming were worked out from the DNA. The sample lists about 230,000 clones; 70% to 90% were seen once.

This chain links TRBV7-2 with TRBJ1-1, with D possibly TRBD1 on 5 matching bases. This TCR was sampled from a man aged 50 or older with COVID-19, enrolled during active disease. The sample was peripheral blood. In nucleotides, the CDR3 is TGTGCCAGCAGCTTGGCAGGGACTACTGAAGCTTTCTTT. It codes for CASSLAGTTEAFF.